Listed below are T cell receptor beta chains from one sample, sequenced in a study of T cells in Graves' hyperthyroidism and ophthalmopathy. MiXCR, applied by TCRdb to the multiplex PCR reads, yields one record per CDR3 protein. The sample lists 700,000 to 850,000 distinct CDR3 sequences; just over 35% were seen once. Sequenced sample: blood. The receptors were gathered from a woman in her thirties or forties with Graves' hyperthyroidism. CDR3s include the opening cysteine and the closing phenylalanine or tryptophan. The order of the fields is V gene, D gene, J gene, clone size, CDR3 protein, CDR3 DNA. D genes are given only for firm matches. A row's size may be missing; if present it is once, few, many or a size class.

TRBV5-5	-	TRBJ1-2	-	CASSLGGLSDYGYTF	TGTGCCAGCAGCTTGGGCGGCCTCTCCGACTATGGCTACACCTTC
TRBV7-9	TRBD2	TRBJ2-5	-	CASSLDGGGETQYF	TGTGCCAGCAGCTTAGATGGCGGGGGAGAGACCCAGTACTTC
TRBV7-9	TRBD2	TRBJ2-7	many	CASSPSRLAHSYEQYF	TGTGCCAGCAGCCCCTCCCGACTAGCGCACTCCTACGAGCAGTACTTC
TRBV10-3	-	TRBJ2-1	-	CAIRKDSLGGDEQFF	TGTGCCATCAGGAAGGACAGCCTAGGGGGGGATGAGCAGTTCTTC
TRBV20-1	TRBD1	TRBJ2-5	many	CSAAPSTGGETQYF	TGCAGTGCTGCCCCCTCGACAGGGGGAGAGACCCAGTACTTC
TRBV19	-	TRBJ1-5	many	CASSLTGFGNQPQHF	TGTGCCAGTAGTTTGACAGGTTTTGGCAATCAGCCCCAGCATTTT
TRBV7-9	TRBD1	TRBJ1-6	many	CASSQPPGQGVDSPLHF	TGTGCCAGCAGCCAACCGCCGGGACAGGGGGTCGATTCACCCCTCCACTTT
TRBV7-2	-	TRBJ1-1	many	CASSLHRDTEAFF	TGTGCCAGCAGCTTACACAGGGACACTGAAGCTTTCTTT
TRBV15	-	TRBJ1-1	few	CATSSPLEAFF	TGTGCCACCAGCAGTCCACTGGAAGCTTTCTTT
TRBV6-4	-	TRBJ2-7	few	CAGGFFAYEQYF	TGTGCAGGCGGGTTTTTCGCCTACGAGCAGTACTTC
TRBV13	-	TRBJ1-1	many	CASSRTYSPEAFF	TGTGCCAGCAGTCGGACGTACAGCCCTGAAGCTTTCTTT
TRBV25-1	TRBD1	TRBJ1-4	-	CASRPRGQDEKLFF	TGTGCCAGCAGACCCAGGGGGCAGGACGAAAAACTGTTTTTT
TRBV11-2	-	TRBJ1-2	-	CAGSMAYGYTF	TGTGCCGGCAGCATGGCCTATGGCTACACCTTC
TRBV5-1	TRBD1	TRBJ2-7	-	CASSPPTGGSYEQYF	TGCGCCAGCAGCCCCCCCACAGGGGGCTCCTACGAGCAGTACTTC
TRBV28	-	TRBJ2-7	-	CASAPWGTYEQYF	TGTGCCAGCGCGCCTTGGGGGACCTACGAGCAGTACTTC
TRBV7-2	TRBD1	TRBJ1-5	few	CASSTPGTGEVLDQPQHF	TGTGCCAGCAGTACCCCCGGGACAGGGGAGGTATTGGATCAGCCCCAGCATTTT
TRBV10-3	-	TRBJ2-2	many	CATRHYGSNTGELFF	TGTGCCACTCGTCACTACGGGTCGAACACCGGGGAGCTGTTTTTT
TRBV10-1	TRBD1	TRBJ2-5	many	CASNDRVGETQYF	TGCGCCAGCAACGACAGGGTAGGAGAGACCCAGTACTTC
TRBV4-3	-	TRBJ1-2	-	CASSQVVSLGGDYGYTF	TGCGCCAGCAGCCAAGTGGTATCCCTGGGGGGGGACTATGGCTACACCTTC
TRBV7-9	TRBD1	TRBJ1-1	many	CASSPGQGALTEAFF	TGTGCCAGCAGCCCCGGACAGGGGGCGCTCACTGAAGCTTTCTTT
TRBV28	-	TRBJ1-1	few	CASSLSRYNTEAFF	TGTGCCAGCAGTTTAAGCAGGTACAACACTGAAGCTTTCTTT
TRBV11-2	TRBD1	TRBJ1-2	few	CASSPWDRLANYGYTF	TGTGCCAGCAGCCCATGGGACAGGCTAGCTAACTATGGCTACACCTTC
TRBV9	-	TRBJ1-4	-	CASSVEGSAREKLFF	TGTGCCAGCAGCGTTGAGGGGTCTGCTAGGGAAAAACTGTTTTTT
TRBV19	-	TRBJ2-7	-	CASTGATYEQYF	TGTGCCAGTACCGGGGCAACCTACGAGCAGTACTTC
TRBV7-9	-	TRBJ2-6	many	CASSLPRAGATGANVLTF	TGTGCCAGCAGCCTTCCCCGCGCAGGGGCAACTGGGGCCAACGTCCTGACTTTC
TRBV6-5	-	TRBJ1-5	many	CASRQRSNQPQHF	TGTGCCAGCAGACAGCGGAGCAATCAGCCCCAGCATTTT
TRBV12-3/TRBV12-4	-	TRBJ2-7	-	CASSFQVNYEQYF	TGTGCCAGCAGTTTTCAGGTTAACTACGAGCAGTACTTC
TRBV7-2	TRBD2	TRBJ2-7	-	CASSLPAGRGPYEQYF	TGTGCCAGCAGTTTACCGGCAGGGAGGGGACCCTACGAGCAGTACTTC
TRBV7-2	TRBD1	TRBJ1-2	many	CASSATTGYYYGYTF	TGTGCCAGCAGCGCAACGACAGGGTACTACTATGGCTACACCTTC
TRBV20-1	TRBD1	TRBJ2-7	many	CSARDRSLDEQYF	TGCAGTGCTAGGGACAGGAGTTTGGACGAGCAGTACTTC
TRBV12-3/TRBV12-4	TRBD1	TRBJ1-4	many	CASSLWTGDEKLFF	TGTGCCAGCAGTTTGTGGACAGGGGACGAAAAACTGTTTTTT
TRBV12-3/TRBV12-4	-	TRBJ1-1	few	CASTPAGLNTEAFF	TGTGCCAGCACCCCGGCTGGGCTGAACACTGAAGCTTTCTTT
TRBV7-6	TRBD1	TRBJ2-3	-	CASSGPGTGKDTQYF	TGTGCCAGCAGCGGCCCCGGGACAGGGAAAGATACGCAGTATTTT
TRBV27	TRBD1	TRBJ2-7	-	CASSLVGTVYKEQYF	TGTGCCAGCAGTTTAGTTGGGACAGTTTATAAAGAGCAGTACTTC
TRBV2	TRBD1	TRBJ1-5	many	CASSEVRQGLGKPQHF	TGTGCCAGCAGTGAAGTTCGACAGGGCTTAGGAAAGCCCCAGCATTTT
TRBV10-1	-	TRBJ1-1	-	CASSGRGLNTEAFF	TGCGCCAGCAGTGGTCGGGGTCTGAACACTGAAGCTTTCTTT
TRBV6-1	-	TRBJ1-5	many	CASSAQGTQLNQPQHF	TGTGCCAGCAGTGCCCAGGGCACCCAGCTCAATCAGCCCCAGCATTTT
TRBV2	-	TRBJ1-1	-	CAISYGGVNTEAFF	TGTGCCATCAGTTACGGGGGTGTGAACACTGAAGCTTTCTTT